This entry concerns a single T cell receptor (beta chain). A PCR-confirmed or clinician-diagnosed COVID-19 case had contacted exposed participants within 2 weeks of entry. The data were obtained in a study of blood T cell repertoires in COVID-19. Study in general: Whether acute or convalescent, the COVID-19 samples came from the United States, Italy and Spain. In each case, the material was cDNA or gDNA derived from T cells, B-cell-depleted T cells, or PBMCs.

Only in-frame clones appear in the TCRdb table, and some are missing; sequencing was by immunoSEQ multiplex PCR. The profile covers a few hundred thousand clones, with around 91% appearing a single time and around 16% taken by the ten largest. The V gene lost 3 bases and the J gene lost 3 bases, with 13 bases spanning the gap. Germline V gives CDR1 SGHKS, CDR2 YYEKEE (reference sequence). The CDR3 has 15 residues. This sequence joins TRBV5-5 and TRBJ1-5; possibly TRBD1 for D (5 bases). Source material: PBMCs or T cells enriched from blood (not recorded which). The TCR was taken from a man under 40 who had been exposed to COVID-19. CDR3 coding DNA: TGTGCCAGCAGCTGGGGACTAGAGACCAATCAGCCCCAGCATTTT. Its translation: CASSWGLETNQPQHF.